Below are 26 T cell receptor beta chains sequenced from a single sample in a study of radiation and T cells in renal cell carcinoma. Here immunoSEQ multiplex PCR was the method, and the copy in TCRdb shows in-frame clones only, minus some. The table includes more than 95,000 clones, around 81% detected once. The time point was: blood 2 weeks post-SBRT. The treatment is: 15 Gy SBRT to primary tumor, nephrectomy 4 weeks later. The sample here was blood, taken from a patient whose treatment included radiotherapy and nephrectomy. The receptors originated from a man aged 45-60 years with renal cell carcinoma.

The V and J genes are TRBV27 and TRBJ1-3; TRBD1 might be the D (6 bases). The germline V gene encodes CDR1 MNHEY and CDR2 SMNVEV (reference sequence). Trimming pared 7 bases from V and 0 bases from J, leaving 13 bases between. The CDR3 runs 15 residues. CDR3 sequence reads: CASKGGGYSGNTIYF. Written as DNA, the CDR3 is TGTGCCAGCAAGGGGGGCGGATACTCTGGAAACACCATATATTTT.

The V call is TRBV4-1, the J call TRBJ1-5; the match to TRBD1 covers 7 bases. Germline loops: CDR1 MGHRA, CDR2 YSYEKL. CDR3 length: 15 amino acids. The ends lost 3 bases at V and 5 bases at J; junction bases unmatched: 7. CDR3 DNA sequence: TGCGCCAGCAGCCAGCAGACAGGGATCGATCAGCCCCAGCATTTT. This gives the protein CASSQQTGIDQPQHF.

The chain couples TRBV29-1 to TRBJ2-6, with D perhaps TRBD2 (6 bases). V lost 4 bases and J lost 0, with 7 bases in between. Germline V gene lookup returns CDR1 SQVTM and CDR2 ANQGSEA. CDR3 length equals 14 residues. The CDR3 reads CSVGGVSGANVLTF. In DNA, the CDR3 is TGCAGCGTTGGGGGGGTCTCTGGGGCCAACGTCCTGACTTTC.

The chain employs TRBV2 and TRBJ1-2; unclear D gene. V was shortened by 0 bases and J by 4 bases, with 9 bases between the two germline ends. Germline V CDR1 and CDR2: SNHLY, FYNNEI. This CDR3 region has 14 residues. Written as DNA, the CDR3 is TGTGCCAGCAGTGAAGCAGAGGAGGCCTATGGCTACACCTTC. Its translation: CASSEAEEAYGYTF.

The chain links TRBV27 to TRBJ1-6, with D maybe TRBD1 (5 bases). Trimming left V 5 bases short and J 6 bases short, with 14 bases between. The CDR3 length is 15 residues. Germline loops: CDR1 MNHEY, CDR2 SMNVEV (reference sequence). CDR3 sequence reads: CASSPYQGLNSPLHF. For the CDR3, the DNA is TGTGCCAGCAGTCCCTATCAGGGTCTTAATTCACCCCTCCACTTT.

V usage is TRBV25-1 and J usage is TRBJ2-1; D gene unclear. Germline-derived CDR1 and CDR2 are MGHDK and SYGVNS. The length of the CDR3 is 11 residues. V lost 6 bases to trimming and J lost 6 bases, with 6 bases between them. CDR3 coding DNA: TGTGCCAGCAGGACGGTCAATGAGCAGTTCTTC. This gives the protein CASRTVNEQFF.

The chain has TRBV4-1 and TRBJ2-1; weak D call: TRBD2 (6 bases). Germline-derived CDR1 and CDR2 are MGHRA and YSYEKL. Deletions cut 1 base from V and 9 bases from J, with 16 bases between. This CDR3 is built from 15 residues. CDR3 protein: CASSQVGVAVGEQFF. DNA of the CDR3: TGCGCCAGCAGCCAAGTGGGGGTAGCGGTGGGTGAGCAGTTCTTC.

J is TRBJ1-3 and V is TRBV4-3; 8 bases align to TRBD1. The CDR3 is made up of 15 amino acids. Per germline, CDR1 LGHNA and CDR2 YSLEER. Unmatched junction bases numbered 5, after V lost 2 bases and J lost 5 bases. In nucleotides, the CDR3 is TGCGCCAGCAGCCAAAGTCCAGGGGGCCGAAACACCATATATTTT. Protein product: CASSQSPGGRNTIYF.

This chain uses TRBV27 with TRBJ2-1; 8 nucleotides align to TRBD1. The CDR3 extends over 15 amino acids. Per germline, CDR1 MNHEY and CDR2 SMNVEV (reference sequence). V was clipped by 6 bases and J by 9 bases; unmatched bases: 13. The CDR3 DNA is TGTGCCAGCAGATTACCGGGACAGGCGGCGGGTGAGCAGTTCTTC. Its translation is CASRLPGQAAGEQFF.

This rearrangement joins TRBV7-9 to TRBJ1-2; D is possibly TRBD1 (5 bases). V was clipped by 3 bases and J by 1 base, with 15 bases between them. This CDR3 has 16 residues. The germline V gene encodes CDR1 SEHNR and CDR2 FQNEAQ (reference sequence). The CDR3 sequence is CASSLVGDDSNYGYTF. The CDR3 nucleotides are TGTGCCAGCAGCTTGGTTGGGGACGACAGTAACTATGGCTACACCTTC.

The sample holds one count of this clone. This chain uses TRBV10-1 with TRBJ1-1; D is unclear. Trimming cost V 4 bases and J 4 bases, with 10 bases left between them. CDR1 and CDR2 from the germline V gene are WNHNN and SYGVQD (reference sequence). This CDR3 region has 13 residues. Written as DNA, the CDR3 is TGCGCCAGCAGTGGTTTGGTCGGCACTGAAGCTTTCTTT. It encodes CASSGLVGTEAFF.

The gene calls are TRBV28 and TRBJ2-2; 7 bases line up with TRBD1. The CDR3 totals 14 residues. The ends lost 7 bases at V and 3 bases at J; junction bases unmatched: 5. Per the germline V gene, CDR1 is MDHEN and CDR2 is SYDVKM. The CDR3 here is CASTGTVYTGELFF. In nucleotides, the CDR3 is TGTGCCAGCACTGGGACAGTTTACACCGGGGAGCTGTTTTTT.

The chain combines TRBV5-1 with TRBJ2-4; TRBD1 aligns across 8 bases. CDR1 and CDR2 (germline): SGHRS, YFSETQ. This CDR3 is 17 amino acids long. V dropped 4 bases and J dropped 1; count of bases not matched to a gene: 10. CDR3 sequence: CASSALPQGVAKNIQYF. CDR3 coding DNA: TGCGCCAGCAGCGCACTACCACAGGGGGTGGCCAAAAACATTCAGTACTTC.

This chain connects TRBV5-4 to TRBJ2-3; 9 bases align to TRBD2. V lost 0 bases and J lost 2; bases outside the gene matches: 4. The germline V gene encodes CDR1 SGHNT and CDR2 YYREEE (reference sequence). CDR3 size: 16 residues. CDR3 DNA: TGTGCCAGCAGCTTGGTTTTAGCGGGAGCCACAGATACGCAGTATTTT. Translated: CASSLVLAGATDTQYF.

This sequence joins TRBV7-9 and TRBJ2-3; no reliable D call. The CDR3 has 14 amino acids. CDR1 and CDR2 from the germline V gene are SEHNR and FQNEAQ (reference sequence). Trimming took off 4 bases at V and 5 bases at J, with 13 bases between the two ends. CDR3 residues: CASSSTSRVDTQYF. CDR3 DNA: TGTGCCAGCAGCTCGACCTCAAGGGTAGATACGCAGTATTTT.

This clone was counted only a few times. The chain combines TRBV5-1 with TRBJ2-7; 12 bases are a match to TRBD1. In germline, CDR1 is SGHRS, CDR2 YFSETQ. The trim removed 5 bases at V and 8 bases at J, leaving 8 bases unmatched. The CDR3 consists of 14 residues. The CDR3 sequence: CASSSGTGGWKQYF. The CDR3 bases are TGCGCCAGCAGTTCCGGGACAGGGGGCTGGAAGCAGTACTTC.

The V and J genes are TRBV5-1 and TRBJ2-7; D is unclear. The length of the CDR3 is 14 residues. The V and J ends lost 0 bases and 3 bases respectively, with 10 bases between them. Germline CDR1 and CDR2: SGHRS and YFSETQ. The CDR3 loop is CASSLEGLNYEQYF. In DNA form, the CDR3 reads TGCGCCAGCAGCTTGGAGGGTCTTAACTACGAGCAGTACTTC.

The chain carries TRBV7-9 and TRBJ1-1; 7 bases map to TRBD1. V shed 5 bases and J 3 bases; nucleotides not matched to a gene: 6. Germline lookup yields CDR1 SEHNR and CDR2 FQNEAQ (reference sequence). This CDR3 region has 14 residues. DNA for the CDR3: TGTGCCAGCAGCCCAACAGGGGCTGACACTGAAGCTTTCTTT. Its translation: CASSPTGADTEAFF.

This chain links TRBV12-2 with TRBJ1-1. TRBV12-2 counts as a pseudogene. This CDR3 comprises 18 residues. CDR3 sequence (DNA): TGTGCAAGTCGCTTAGATGAAGCGCAGTACATTATGAACACTGAAGCTTTCTTT. Protein: CASRLDEAQYIMNTEAFF.

The chain carries TRBV4-1 and TRBJ1-6; TRBD1 might be the D (6 bases). The CDR3 covers 14 residues. Germline-derived CDR1 and CDR2 are MGHRA and YSYEKL. Trimming left V 4 bases short and J 12 bases short, with 16 bases between. CDR3 nucleotide sequence: TGCGCCAGCAGCCGGTCAGGGGCCGGGGGACCCCTCCACTTT. Residues: CASSRSGAGGPLHF.

This clone has a single count. The gene calls are TRBV28 and TRBJ1-2; perhaps TRBD1 as D (6 bases). The CDR3 runs to 14 residues. In germline, CDR1 is MDHEN, CDR2 SYDVKM. V was shortened by 6 bases and J by 3 bases, with 14 bases between the two germline ends. The CDR3 sequence: CASRPQGLDYGYTF. CDR3 nucleotides: TGTGCCAGCAGGCCACAGGGTTTAGACTATGGCTACACCTTC.

This clone was detected a few times. The chain has TRBV6-1 and TRBJ1-1; D not certain. The V end lost 10 bases, the J end lost 2 bases, and 17 bases lay between the germline ends. This CDR3 comprises 14 residues. Germline CDR1 reads MNHNS; CDR2 reads SASEGT. The CDR3 nucleotides are TGTGCCACCGCAACAGAGAGGACCAACACTGAAGCTTTCTTT. It encodes CATATERTNTEAFF.

In nucleotides, the CDR3 is TGTGCCAGCAGTGAAGCGAGATTTCGGGAAAAACTGTTTTTT. Its protein product is CASSEARFREKLFF. The genes are TRBV6-1 and TRBJ1-4; D not resolved. The V end lost 0 bases, the J end lost 8 bases, and 10 bases lay between the germline ends. Germline V gene data show CDR1 as MNHNS and CDR2 as SASEGT. The CDR3 runs to 14 residues.

The CDR3 region has the DNA TGTGCCAGCAGTTTGGACTCGCGGAGCGATGGCTACACCTTC. Its protein is CASSLDSRSDGYTF. V is TRBV28 and J is TRBJ1-2, with D hard to call. The CDR3 runs to 14 residues. The V and J ends lost 3 bases and 6 bases respectively, with 14 bases between them. Germline loops: CDR1 MDHEN, CDR2 SYDVKM.

The chain carries TRBV7-9 and TRBJ1-2; TRBD1 is a possible D gene (6 bases). V was clipped by 6 bases and J by 4 bases, with 12 bases between them. This CDR3 is built from 13 residues. The germline CDR1 and CDR2 sequences are SEHNR and FQNEAQ (reference sequence). CDR3 in amino acids: CASSPETGYGYTF. The CDR3 nucleotides are TGTGCCAGCAGTCCCGAGACAGGCTATGGCTACACCTTC.

In regard to this clone: Other DNA variants within this sample encode the same CDR3. The chain joins TRBV19 to TRBJ2-2; tentative D call: TRBD2 (5 bases). Trimming stripped 3 bases from V and 1 base from J, with 6 bases between. This CDR3 has 14 residues. Germline V gives CDR1 LNHDA, CDR2 SQIVND (reference sequence). The CDR3 nucleotides read TGTGCCAGTAGTATCCGGGGGAACACCGGGGAGCTGTTTTTT. Its protein is CASSIRGNTGELFF.